These 4 T cell receptor beta chains were all obtained from the same sample, sequenced in a study of PD-1 blockade in classical Hodgkin lymphoma. Relapse after autologous stem cell transplantation occurred in every patient, and brentuximab vedotin exposure varied. Data came from immunoSEQ multiplex PCR; TCRdb stores just in-frame clones and leaves some out. Of tens of thousands of clones listed, roughly nine tenths are singletons. Sequenced here: peripheral blood mononuclear cells (PBMCs), sampled at baseline. The receptors derive from a human donor with classical Hodgkin lymphoma.

This chain uses TRBV6-5 with TRBJ2-7; D is unclear. Deletions cut 2 bases from V and 4 bases from J, with 12 bases between. The CDR3 length is 14 residues. CDR1 and CDR2 from the germline V gene are MNHEY and SVGAGI. CDR3 bases: TGTGCCAGCAGTTACGGCCTGGGGTCGTACGAGCAGTACTTC. It specifies CASSYGLGSYEQYF.

The count of this clone is one. V usage is TRBV30 and J usage is TRBJ1-5, with TRBD1 matching 11 bases. Germline lookup yields CDR1 GTSNPN and CDR2 SVGIG (reference sequence). V shed 4 bases, J shed 2 bases, and the junction held 7 bases outside the gene matches. CDR3 length: 16 amino acids. This chain's CDR3 is CAWNLGDRGGNQPQHF. CDR3 in DNA: TGTGCCTGGAATCTCGGGGACAGGGGGGGCAATCAGCCCCAGCATTTT.

The chain links TRBV6-1 to TRBJ2-3; TRBD2 matches at 9 bases. CDR3 size: 14 residues. V was pared by 6 bases and J by 5 bases, with 6 bases of the junction left unmatched. Germline CDR1 is MNHNS and CDR2 is SASEGT. CDR3 coding DNA: TGTGCCAGCAGGGAGACTAGCGGCGTAGATACGCAGTATTTT. Translation: CASRETSGVDTQYF.

The V and J genes are TRBV11-2 and TRBJ1-4, with D possibly being TRBD1 (6 bases). This CDR3 is 16 amino acids long. The germline V gene has CDR1 SGHAT and CDR2 FQNNGV. Trimming took off 0 bases at V and 7 bases at J, with 15 bases between the two ends. CDR3 coding DNA: TGTGCCAGCAGCTTAGAGGACCAGGGGTTTTTTGAAAAACTGTTTTTT. This translates into CASSLEDQGFFEKLFF.